A single sample gave rise to the 18 T cell receptor beta chains below, sequenced in a study of Ad26.COV2.S vaccination and SARS-CoV-2 variants. Treatment denoted: 15 to 20 received Ad26.COV2.S at low or high dose, single or two shots; a few received placebo; per-sample allocation not given. Sampling was performed 63 days after the first vaccine or placebo injection. Generated by immunoSEQ multiplex PCR, the TCRdb table keeps only in-frame clones and is missing some. The profile shows hundreds of thousands of clones, approximately 88% of them singletons. The source material was peripheral blood, sampled in a trial of Ad26.COV2.S vaccine versus placebo. These receptor sequences come from a person between 18 and 60 years old who received the Ad26.COV2.S COVID-19 vaccine or a placebo.

The chain recombines TRBV19 with TRBJ2-1; possible D gene TRBD1, 6 bases. The V end lost 4 bases, the J end lost 6 bases, and 16 bases lay between the germline ends. Germline V gives CDR1 LNHDA, CDR2 SQIVND (reference sequence). CDR3 size: 15 residues. CDR3 sequence (DNA): TGTGCCAGTAGTACTCTAGGGACAAGGGTCAATGAGCAGTTCTTC. Residues: CASSTLGTRVNEQFF.

This sequence joins TRBV5-1 and TRBJ1-6; no reliable D call. Looked up from germline, CDR1 is SGHRS and CDR2 is YFSETQ. V gave up 0 bases and J gave up 7 bases, with 11 bases separating them. This CDR3 is built from 15 residues. The CDR3 loop is CASSLAQAPNSPLHF. For the CDR3, the DNA is TGCGCCAGCAGCTTGGCGCAGGCGCCAAATTCACCCCTCCACTTT.

A few counts support this clone. The chain carries TRBV15 and TRBJ1-1; TRBD1 is a possible D gene (6 bases). Trimming cost V 1 base and J 3 bases, with 12 bases left between them. Per the germline V gene, CDR1 is LNHNV and CDR2 is YYDKDF (reference sequence). The CDR3 extends over 15 amino acids. The CDR3 DNA reads as TGTGCCACCAGCAGAGCCCAGGGGTCCCACACTGAAGCTTTCTTT. Encoded protein: CATSRAQGSHTEAFF.

The rearrangement joins TRBV18 to TRBJ1-2; 11 nucleotides match TRBD1. This CDR3 contains 15 residues. V dropped 3 bases and J dropped 4; count of bases not matched to a gene: 4. Germline lookup yields CDR1 KGHSH and CDR2 LQKENI. This chain's CDR3 is CASSPGTGGIYGYTF. In DNA, the CDR3 is TGTGCCAGCTCACCCGGGACAGGGGGGATCTATGGCTACACCTTC. The variable domain in full, completed from reference TRBV18 and TRBJ1-2, reads NAGVMQNPRHLVRRRGQEARLRCSPMKGHSHVYWYRQLPEEGLKFMVYLQKENIIDESGMPKERFSAEFPKEGPSILRIQQVVRGDSAAYFCASSPGTGGIYGYTFGSGTRLTVV.

This clone has a handful of counts. The V gene is TRBV7-9, the J gene TRBJ2-7; D could derive from TRBD1 or TRBD2 (6 bases each). V lost 2 bases and J 5 bases, leaving 22 bases between the germline ends. CDR3 length: 17 amino acids. Germline CDR1 SEHNR, CDR2 FQNEAQ (reference sequence). The DNA for the CDR3 is TGTGCCAGCAGCTTACCGAGCCGTACGGGGGCTCTGGACGAGCAGTACTTC. This codes for CASSLPSRTGALDEQYF.

This clone was recorded a few times. The chain has TRBV5-4 and TRBJ1-2, with 9 bases identical to TRBD1. The CDR3 extends over 14 amino acids. With V trimmed by 4 bases and J by 2 bases, 3 bases remained unmatched. Germline V CDR1 and CDR2: SGHNT, YYREEE (reference sequence). The CDR3 reads CASSQDRGNYGYTF. CDR3 bases: TGTGCCAGCAGCCAGGACAGGGGAAACTATGGCTACACCTTC.

The genes are TRBV2 and TRBJ2-2; 7 bases are a match to TRBD1. Germline-derived CDR1 and CDR2 are SNHLY and FYNNEI. The J segment lost 7 bases and the V segment lost 7 bases, leaving 9 bases of the junction unmatched. The length of the CDR3 is 14 residues. The CDR3 is CASMSQGVGGELFF. The CDR3 bases are TGTGCCAGCATGTCCCAGGGGGTGGGCGGGGAGCTGTTTTTT.

The chain combines TRBV19 with TRBJ2-7, with 8 bases fitting TRBD2. The CDR3 length is 13 residues. Unmatched junction bases numbered 6, after V lost 6 bases and J lost 5 bases. Germline assignment: CDR1 LNHDA and CDR2 SQIVND (reference sequence). The DNA of the CDR3 is TGTGCCAGTAGGGCATCCGGGAGGGACGAGCAGTACTTC. Its translation is CASRASGRDEQYF.

The chain uses TRBV15 and TRBJ2-3, with a tentative D call TRBD1 (5 bases). The CDR3 contains 15 residues. V lost 0 bases to trimming and J lost 1 base, with 8 bases between them. Germline CDR1 LNHNV, CDR2 YYDKDF (reference sequence). The CDR3 loop reads CATSREGRGTDTQYF. The CDR3 DNA reads as TGTGCCACCAGCAGAGAGGGCAGGGGCACAGATACGCAGTATTTT.

The chain is built from TRBV7-2 and TRBJ2-7; the D gene could be TRBD1 or TRBD2 (5 bases each). Between the trimmed V and J ends, which lost 4 bases and 1 base, there was a span of 17 bases. This CDR3 spans 16 amino acids. Germline V gives CDR1 SGHTA, CDR2 FQGNSA. This chain's CDR3 is CASSSRPGTVSYEQYF. DNA of the CDR3: TGTGCCAGCAGCTCTCGCCCCGGGACGGTTTCCTACGAGCAGTACTTC.

The chain couples TRBV5-6 to TRBJ2-7, with D possibly TRBD1 on 5 matching bases. Per the germline V gene, CDR1 is SGHDT and CDR2 is YYEEEE. The CDR3 totals 12 residues. Trimming cost V 4 bases and J 6 bases, with 11 bases left between them. The DNA of the CDR3 is TGTGCCAGCAGCCTTGGACATCTCGAGCAGTACTTC. It is translated as CASSLGHLEQYF. The full variable domain, its missing parts supplied by reference TRBV5-6 and TRBJ2-7, is DAGVTQSPTHLIKTRGQQVTLRCSPKSGHDTVSWYQQALGQGPQFIFQYYEEEERQRGNFPDRFSGHQFPNYSSELNVNALLLGDSALYLCASSLGHLEQYFGPGTRLTVT.

The chain links TRBV2 to TRBJ1-1; D ambiguous. This CDR3 is built from 16 residues. The V and J ends lost 0 bases and 1 base respectively, with 12 bases between them. Germline loops: CDR1 SNHLY, CDR2 FYNNEI. CDR3: CASSEAHGRPNTEAFF. The CDR3 DNA reads TGTGCCAGCAGTGAAGCGCACGGAAGACCGAACACTGAAGCTTTCTTT.

CDR3 in amino acids: CASSLALAGTGELFF. The CDR3 DNA follows: TGTGCCAGCAGCTTAGCCCTAGCGGGAACCGGGGAGCTGTTTTTT. This chain links TRBV13 with TRBJ2-2, with TRBD2 identical over 9 bases. Germline assignment: CDR1 PRHDT and CDR2 FYEKMQ (reference sequence). The CDR3 spans 15 residues. The trim removed 1 base at V and 5 bases at J, leaving 2 bases unmatched.

The chain carries TRBV9 and TRBJ1-5, with 11 bases aligning to TRBD1. V trimming: 0 bases; J trimming: 2 bases; junction bases outside the gene matches: 4. The CDR3 is 17 amino acids. Germline values: CDR1 SGDLS, CDR2 YYNGEE. Here the CDR3 reads CASSVGTGGLGNQPQHF. Written as DNA, the CDR3 is TGTGCCAGCAGCGTAGGGACAGGGGGCTTGGGCAATCAGCCCCAGCATTTT.

Turning to this clone: At the DNA level, this CDR3 is encoded by other sequences in the same sample as well. V is TRBV30 and J is TRBJ2-5; D gene uncertain. The V end was cut by 1 base, the J end by 0 bases, with 9 bases between. Germline V gene lookup returns CDR1 GTSNPN and CDR2 SVGIG (reference sequence). The CDR3 runs to 14 residues. As DNA, the CDR3 is TGTGCCTGGAGTGCGGACCGGTACCAAGAGACCCAGTACTTC. Translating it yields CAWSADRYQETQYF.

This rearrangement joins TRBV19 to TRBJ2-3, with TRBD2 identical over 7 bases. With V trimmed by 6 bases and J by 4 bases, 7 bases remained unmatched. The CDR3 has 14 amino acids. CDR1 and CDR2 from the germline V gene are LNHDA and SQIVND (reference sequence). The CDR3 spells CASRRVGGPDTQYF. The CDR3 DNA sequence: TGTGCCAGTAGGCGTGTGGGAGGGCCAGATACGCAGTATTTT.

This sequence joins TRBV18 and TRBJ2-1; 11 nucleotides match TRBD1. The germline CDR1 and CDR2 sequences are KGHSH and LQKENI. This CDR3 comprises 15 residues. Trimming removed 3 bases from V and 5 bases from J; junction bases left unmatched: 3. The CDR3 sequence: CASSPGQGANNEQFF. CDR3 bases: TGTGCCAGCTCACCCGGACAGGGGGCTAACAATGAGCAGTTCTTC.

CDR3 residues: CASTSQGGYTF. Here the CDR3 DNA reads TGTGCCAGCACATCACAAGGTGGCTACACCTTC. V gene TRBV3-1 (or the pseudogene TRBV3-2) combines with J gene TRBJ1-2; the D is unclear. CDR3 length: 11 residues. V lost 7 bases and J 7 bases, leaving 10 bases between the germline ends. CDR1 and CDR2 from the germline V gene are LGHDT and YNNKEL (reference sequence).